A selection of T cell receptor beta chains follows, all from one sample in a study of T cell repertoires in cytomegalovirus infection. TCRdb analysed the reads with MiXCR anew, one entry per CDR3 protein. The table records fewer than 200,000 distinct CDR3 sequences, less than 9.5% of them present only once. What was sequenced was PBMCs. These receptors were obtained from a human donor in good health (CMV status not recorded). Some clones in this sample may be carry-over from other donors' samples. The CDR3 runs from the conserved cysteine through the conserved F or W. D genes are given only for firm matches. Clone size, where shown, is once, few, many, or a class for clones that have expanded.

D gene: TRBD1; J gene: TRBJ1-2; clone size: NA; V gene: TRBV6-1; CDR3 protein: CASSDFGQEGGYTF; CDR3 DNA: TGTGCCAGCAGTGACTTCGGACAGGAAGGTGGCTACACCTTC
D gene: TRBD1; J gene: TRBJ2-1; clone size: NA; V gene: TRBV7-4; CDR3 protein: CASGAWGQGTDEQFF; CDR3 DNA: TGTGCCAGCGGAGCTTGGGGACAGGGGACGGATGAGCAGTTCTTC
D gene: TRBD1; J gene: TRBJ2-1; clone size: many; V gene: TRBV19; CDR3 protein: CASSIGQGGQNEQFF; CDR3 DNA: TGTGCCAGTAGTATAGGACAGGGGGGACAGAATGAGCAGTTCTTC
D gene: TRBD1; J gene: TRBJ2-7; clone size: many; V gene: TRBV28; CDR3 protein: CASSSPGTDLKQYF; CDR3 DNA: TGTGCCAGCAGTTCGCCCGGGACAGATTTAAAGCAGTACTTC
D gene: NA; J gene: TRBJ1-6; clone size: many; V gene: TRBV12-3/TRBV12-4; CDR3 protein: CASSRIENSPLHF; CDR3 DNA: TGTGCCAGCAGCAGAATTGAGAATTCACCCCTCCACTTT
D gene: NA; J gene: TRBJ2-5; clone size: NA; V gene: TRBV12-3/TRBV12-4; CDR3 protein: CASSLGASWGQETQYF; CDR3 DNA: TGTGCCAGCAGTTTAGGGGCTAGCTGGGGTCAAGAGACCCAGTACTTC
D gene: NA; J gene: TRBJ2-2; clone size: many; V gene: TRBV7-3; CDR3 protein: CASSPQRGGAGELFF; CDR3 DNA: TGTGCCAGCAGCCCCCAGCGAGGGGGAGCCGGGGAGCTGTTTTTT
D gene: NA; J gene: TRBJ1-2; clone size: many; V gene: TRBV28; CDR3 protein: CASSYRSGTLRGYTF; CDR3 DNA: TGTGCCAGCAGTTATCGGTCGGGGACTTTAAGGGGCTACACCTTC
D gene: NA; J gene: TRBJ2-2; clone size: NA; V gene: TRBV6-5; CDR3 protein: CASSRTFTNTGELFF; CDR3 DNA: TGTGCCAGCAGTCGGACATTTACAAACACCGGGGAGCTGTTTTTT
D gene: NA; J gene: TRBJ1-1; clone size: few; V gene: TRBV28; CDR3 protein: CASSLLINTEAFF; CDR3 DNA: TGTGCCAGCAGTTTATTAATCAACACTGAAGCTTTCTTT
D gene: NA; J gene: TRBJ2-3; clone size: NA; V gene: TRBV24-1; CDR3 protein: CATSSGPDTQYF; CDR3 DNA: TGTGCCACCAGTTCGGGCCCAGATACGCAGTATTTT
D gene: NA; J gene: TRBJ1-1; clone size: few; V gene: TRBV5-6; CDR3 protein: CASSPWGGGTEAFF; CDR3 DNA: TGTGCCAGCAGCCCATGGGGGGGAGGGACTGAAGCTTTCTTT
D gene: TRBD1; J gene: TRBJ2-7; clone size: NA; V gene: TRBV28; CDR3 protein: CASSPTGSYEQYF; CDR3 DNA: TGTGCCAGCAGCCCGACAGGGAGTTACGAGCAGTACTTC
D gene: TRBD2; J gene: TRBJ2-2; clone size: few; V gene: TRBV4-3; CDR3 protein: CASSQFPGTSGGARTGELFF; CDR3 DNA: TGCGCCAGCAGCCAATTTCCCGGGACTAGCGGGGGGGCCAGGACCGGGGAGCTGTTTTTT
D gene: TRBD2; J gene: TRBJ2-2; clone size: NA; V gene: TRBV12-3/TRBV12-4; CDR3 protein: CASSPSRLAGEAGELFF; CDR3 DNA: TGTGCCAGCAGTCCCTCCCGGCTAGCGGGAGAAGCCGGGGAGCTGTTTTTT
D gene: NA; J gene: TRBJ1-2; clone size: many; V gene: TRBV28; CDR3 protein: CASKPPRGAHGYTF; CDR3 DNA: TGTGCCAGCAAACCCCCTCGGGGGGCGCATGGCTACACCTTC
D gene: TRBD1; J gene: TRBJ2-1; clone size: NA; V gene: TRBV5-6; CDR3 protein: CASSWGQQQLFF; CDR3 DNA: TGTGCCAGCAGCTGGGGACAGCAGCAACTGTTCTTC
D gene: NA; J gene: TRBJ1-2; clone size: many; V gene: TRBV7-9; CDR3 protein: CASSLQRNYGYTF; CDR3 DNA: TGTGCCAGCAGCTTACAGAGAAACTATGGCTACACCTTC
D gene: TRBD1; J gene: TRBJ1-1; clone size: few; V gene: TRBV28; CDR3 protein: CASSLPVQGLRTEAFF; CDR3 DNA: TGTGCCAGCAGTTTACCCGTACAGGGGCTGAGGACTGAAGCTTTCTTT
D gene: TRBD1; J gene: TRBJ2-7; clone size: NA; V gene: TRBV20-1; CDR3 protein: CSALDRETSYEQYF; CDR3 DNA: TGCAGTGCTCTCGACAGGGAAACCTCCTACGAGCAGTACTTC
D gene: NA; J gene: TRBJ2-5; clone size: few; V gene: TRBV7-4; CDR3 protein: CASSFGGGALETQYF; CDR3 DNA: TGTGCCAGCAGCTTTGGGGGAGGAGCCTTGGAGACCCAGTACTTC
D gene: NA; J gene: TRBJ2-3; clone size: many; V gene: TRBV12-3/TRBV12-4; CDR3 protein: CASSPPPDRSSDTQYF; CDR3 DNA: TGTGCCAGCAGCCCGCCTCCCGACCGGAGTTCAGATACGCAGTATTTT
D gene: TRBD1; J gene: TRBJ1-2; clone size: few; V gene: TRBV27; CDR3 protein: CASSAPGQGVYGYTF; CDR3 DNA: TGTGCCAGCAGTGCACCGGGACAGGGAGTTTATGGCTACACCTTC
D gene: NA; J gene: TRBJ2-5; clone size: many; V gene: TRBV28; CDR3 protein: CASSFSGGRETQYF; CDR3 DNA: TGTGCCAGCAGTTTCTCTGGGGGGAGGGAGACCCAGTACTTC
D gene: TRBD2; J gene: TRBJ2-7; clone size: many; V gene: TRBV7-2; CDR3 protein: CASSGTSGSSYEQYF; CDR3 DNA: TGTGCCAGCAGCGGTACTAGCGGGAGCTCCTACGAGCAGTACTTC
D gene: NA; J gene: TRBJ1-4; clone size: many; V gene: TRBV10-3; CDR3 protein: CAIQPEGGGEKLFF; CDR3 DNA: TGTGCCATTCAGCCAGAGGGTGGTGGTGAAAAACTGTTTTTT
D gene: NA; J gene: TRBJ1-1; clone size: many; V gene: TRBV7-9; CDR3 protein: CASSFGTLNTEAFF; CDR3 DNA: TGTGCCAGCAGCTTCGGGACTCTTAACACTGAAGCTTTCTTT
D gene: NA; J gene: TRBJ1-1; clone size: many; V gene: TRBV14; CDR3 protein: CASSPGWWQGKTEAFF; CDR3 DNA: TGTGCCAGCAGCCCGGGGTGGTGGCAGGGAAAAACTGAAGCTTTCTTT
D gene: NA; J gene: TRBJ1-2; clone size: NA; V gene: TRBV7-9; CDR3 protein: CASSLARDYNYGYTF; CDR3 DNA: TGTGCCAGCAGCTTAGCCCGGGATTACAACTATGGCTACACCTTC
D gene: NA; J gene: TRBJ1-2; clone size: many; V gene: TRBV7-2; CDR3 protein: CASSLVREASYGYTF; CDR3 DNA: TGTGCCAGCAGCTTAGTAAGGGAGGCCAGCTATGGCTACACCTTC
D gene: TRBD2; J gene: TRBJ2-4; clone size: many; V gene: TRBV27; CDR3 protein: CASSAEGLAGIAKNIQYF; CDR3 DNA: TGTGCCAGCAGTGCCGAGGGGCTAGCGGGAATAGCCAAAAACATTCAGTACTTC
D gene: TRBD2; J gene: TRBJ2-1; clone size: NA; V gene: TRBV14; CDR3 protein: CASSQEGGLAGFGWNSYNEQFF; CDR3 DNA: TGTGCCAGCAGCCAAGAGGGGGGACTAGCGGGATTCGGATGGAACTCCTACAATGAGCAGTTCTTC
D gene: NA; J gene: TRBJ1-4; clone size: few; V gene: TRBV7-6; CDR3 protein: CASTNSIQGPNEKLFF; CDR3 DNA: TGTGCCAGCACCAACTCAATACAGGGTCCGAATGAAAAACTGTTTTTT
D gene: TRBD1; J gene: TRBJ1-6; clone size: many; V gene: TRBV12-3/TRBV12-4; CDR3 protein: CASSQGAQNSPLHF; CDR3 DNA: TGTGCCAGCAGTCAGGGGGCGCAGAATTCACCCCTCCACTTT
D gene: TRBD1; J gene: TRBJ1-4; clone size: few; V gene: TRBV28; CDR3 protein: CASSEEPGQGEKLFF; CDR3 DNA: TGTGCCAGCAGCGAAGAACCTGGACAGGGTGAAAAACTGTTTTTT
D gene: TRBD2; J gene: TRBJ2-1; clone size: NA; V gene: TRBV29-1; CDR3 protein: CSVVLTSGSNEQFF; CDR3 DNA: TGCAGCGTTGTACTGACTAGCGGGAGTAATGAGCAGTTCTTC
D gene: TRBD2; J gene: TRBJ2-1; clone size: NA; V gene: TRBV20-1; CDR3 protein: CSARDRLAAGNEQFF; CDR3 DNA: TGCAGTGCTAGAGATCGACTAGCGGCCGGCAATGAGCAGTTCTTC
D gene: NA; J gene: TRBJ2-5; clone size: NA; V gene: TRBV20-1; CDR3 protein: CSASLANRIGTQYF; CDR3 DNA: TGCAGTGCTAGTTTGGCCAACAGGATCGGGACCCAGTACTTC
D gene: NA; J gene: TRBJ1-2; clone size: few; V gene: TRBV6-2/TRBV6-3; CDR3 protein: CASTPGVYGYTF; CDR3 DNA: TGTGCCAGCACTCCGGGGGTCTATGGCTACACCTTC
D gene: NA; J gene: TRBJ1-2; clone size: few; V gene: TRBV4-3; CDR3 protein: CASSQEKGVGGYTF; CDR3 DNA: TGCGCCAGCAGCCAAGAGAAAGGGGTAGGCGGCTACACCTTC
D gene: TRBD2; J gene: TRBJ2-1; clone size: NA; V gene: TRBV20-1; CDR3 protein: CSGPGLAGPLSSYNEQFF; CDR3 DNA: TGCAGTGGACCGGGACTAGCGGGACCATTGAGCTCCTACAATGAGCAGTTCTTC
D gene: NA; J gene: TRBJ1-4; clone size: NA; V gene: TRBV7-9; CDR3 protein: CASSLQTLNEKLFF; CDR3 DNA: TGTGCCAGCAGCTTACAAACTCTTAATGAAAAACTGTTTTTT
D gene: NA; J gene: TRBJ1-1; clone size: many; V gene: TRBV7-6; CDR3 protein: CASSSTTVGTEAFF; CDR3 DNA: TGTGCCAGCAGCTCTACGACAGTCGGCACTGAAGCTTTCTTT
D gene: TRBD1; J gene: TRBJ1-2; clone size: NA; V gene: TRBV7-8; CDR3 protein: CASSGTGLRGYTF; CDR3 DNA: TGTGCCAGCTCTGGGACAGGACTTCGTGGCTACACCTTC
D gene: TRBD2; J gene: TRBJ2-1; clone size: many; V gene: TRBV14; CDR3 protein: CASSPLAAYNEQFF; CDR3 DNA: TGTGCCAGCAGCCCCCTAGCGGCGTACAATGAGCAGTTCTTC